These T cell receptor beta chains were read from a single sample in a study of CD8 T cells in ankylosing spondylitis. One entry per CDR3 protein, called by TCRdb with MiXCR from the 5' RACE reads. The sample records over 100,000 distinct CDR3 sequences, 11% being singletons. The specimen sequenced was blood, either unsorted or a sorted T cell fraction (not recorded which). All receptors come from a female donor with ankylosing spondylitis or in good health (not recorded which). The CDR3 runs from the conserved cysteine through the conserved F or W. Fields, in order: V gene, D gene, clone size, J gene, CDR3 protein, CDR3 DNA. D genes are given only for firm matches. Rows may omit the clone size; those that give it use once, few, many or a size class.

v_call: TRBV7-3; d_call: TRBD1; clone_size: many; j_call: TRBJ1-2; cdr3_aa: CASSPGQGSRIYGYTF; cdr3_nt: TGTGCCAGCAGCCCCGGACAGGGATCAAGGATCTATGGCTACACCTTC
v_call: TRBV25-1; d_call: -; clone_size: many; j_call: TRBJ1-2; cdr3_aa: CASSGRTSAHYGYTF; cdr3_nt: TGTGCCAGCTCGGGACGGACGTCGGCGCACTATGGCTACACCTTC
v_call: TRBV7-9; d_call: TRBD1; clone_size: -; j_call: TRBJ1-2; cdr3_aa: CASSFPAGGNYGYTF; cdr3_nt: TGTGCCAGCAGCTTCCCCGCAGGGGGGAACTATGGCTACACCTTC
v_call: TRBV20-1; d_call: TRBD1; clone_size: many; j_call: TRBJ2-4; cdr3_aa: CSARDGGQGYIQYF; cdr3_nt: TGCAGTGCTAGAGATGGGGGACAGGGGTACATTCAGTACTTC
v_call: TRBV20-1; d_call: TRBD2; clone_size: many; j_call: TRBJ2-3; cdr3_aa: CSAWWLAALGTDTQYF; cdr3_nt: TGCAGTGCCTGGTGGCTAGCGGCCCTAGGCACAGATACGCAGTATTTT
v_call: TRBV5-1; d_call: TRBD2; clone_size: -; j_call: TRBJ2-1; cdr3_aa: CASSPLTSIGSYNEQFF; cdr3_nt: TGCGCCAGCAGCCCTTTGACTAGCATAGGCTCCTACAATGAGCAGTTCTTC
v_call: TRBV5-1; d_call: -; clone_size: -; j_call: TRBJ2-1; cdr3_aa: CASSQGENRIYNEQFF; cdr3_nt: TGCGCCAGCAGCCAGGGAGAGAACAGAATCTACAATGAGCAGTTCTTC
v_call: TRBV20-1; d_call: -; clone_size: few; j_call: TRBJ2-5; cdr3_aa: CSARRQETQYF; cdr3_nt: TGCAGTGCTCGACGGCAAGAGACCCAGTACTTC
v_call: TRBV29-1; d_call: -; clone_size: many; j_call: TRBJ2-5; cdr3_aa: CSVEGGYQETQYF; cdr3_nt: TGCAGCGTTGAAGGCGGGTACCAAGAGACCCAGTACTTC
v_call: TRBV20-1; d_call: -; clone_size: many; j_call: TRBJ2-7; cdr3_aa: CSARDLRNTGDYEQYF; cdr3_nt: TGCAGTGCTAGAGATCTCCGAAACACCGGGGACTACGAGCAGTACTTC
v_call: TRBV24-1; d_call: -; clone_size: many; j_call: TRBJ2-5; cdr3_aa: CATSDGPQETQYF; cdr3_nt: TGTGCCACCAGTGATGGTCCTCAAGAGACCCAGTACTTC
v_call: TRBV20-1; d_call: -; clone_size: -; j_call: TRBJ2-1; cdr3_aa: CSARDSAYNEQFF; cdr3_nt: TGCAGTGCTAGAGATTCAGCCTACAATGAGCAGTTCTTC
v_call: TRBV12-3/TRBV12-4; d_call: TRBD2; clone_size: many; j_call: TRBJ2-5; cdr3_aa: CASSFRRGEETQYF; cdr3_nt: TGTGCCAGCAGTTTCCGGCGGGGGGAAGAGACCCAGTACTTC
v_call: TRBV5-1; d_call: TRBD2; clone_size: -; j_call: TRBJ2-7; cdr3_aa: CASSNNQRGTYEQYF; cdr3_nt: TGCGCCAGCAGTAATAACCAGCGGGGGACCTACGAGCAGTACTTC
v_call: TRBV14; d_call: -; clone_size: many; j_call: TRBJ2-2; cdr3_aa: CASSQDLPTIANTGELFF; cdr3_nt: TGTGCCAGCAGCCAAGATCTGCCCACTATAGCGAACACCGGGGAGCTGTTTTTT
v_call: TRBV5-5; d_call: TRBD1; clone_size: few; j_call: TRBJ2-1; cdr3_aa: CASSLVWGQSSYNEQFF; cdr3_nt: TGTGCCAGCAGCTTGGTGTGGGGACAGAGCTCCTACAATGAGCAGTTCTTC
v_call: TRBV7-9; d_call: TRBD1; clone_size: few; j_call: TRBJ1-2; cdr3_aa: CASSLTGTGEGYGYTF; cdr3_nt: TGTGCCAGCAGCTTAACCGGGACAGGGGAAGGCTATGGCTACACCTTC
v_call: TRBV5-1; d_call: -; clone_size: many; j_call: TRBJ1-1; cdr3_aa: CASAVGNTEAFF; cdr3_nt: TGCGCTTCAGCCGTGGGGAACACTGAAGCTTTCTTT
v_call: TRBV11-2; d_call: TRBD2; clone_size: many; j_call: TRBJ2-7; cdr3_aa: CASSLDQGGQNEQYF; cdr3_nt: TGTGCCAGCAGCTTAGATCAGGGAGGGCAGAACGAGCAGTACTTC
v_call: TRBV5-5; d_call: -; clone_size: many; j_call: TRBJ2-2; cdr3_aa: CASSLFAGNTGELFF; cdr3_nt: TGTGCCAGCAGCTTATTCGCAGGGAACACCGGGGAGCTGTTTTTT
v_call: TRBV12-3/TRBV12-4; d_call: TRBD1; clone_size: many; j_call: TRBJ1-2; cdr3_aa: CASSSPGQGGYGYTF; cdr3_nt: TGTGCCAGCAGTTCCCCGGGACAGGGTGGATATGGCTACACCTTC
v_call: TRBV19; d_call: -; clone_size: many; j_call: TRBJ2-7; cdr3_aa: CASSIRGRSYEQYF; cdr3_nt: TGTGCCAGTAGTATCAGGGGGAGGTCCTACGAGCAGTACTTC
v_call: TRBV7-9; d_call: -; clone_size: many; j_call: TRBJ1-1; cdr3_aa: CASMRARTEAFF; cdr3_nt: TGTGCCAGCATGAGGGCGAGGACTGAAGCTTTCTTT
v_call: TRBV4-1; d_call: -; clone_size: many; j_call: TRBJ2-1; cdr3_aa: CASSQWSGTGYNEQFF; cdr3_nt: TGCGCCAGCAGCCAATGGTCCGGGACGGGGTACAATGAGCAGTTCTTC
v_call: TRBV28; d_call: -; clone_size: many; j_call: TRBJ1-1; cdr3_aa: CASSGQWNTEAFF; cdr3_nt: TGTGCCAGCAGTGGACAGTGGAACACTGAAGCTTTCTTT
v_call: TRBV6-5; d_call: TRBD2; clone_size: many; j_call: TRBJ2-7; cdr3_aa: CASSYSLAAYEQYF; cdr3_nt: TGTGCCAGCAGTTACTCTCTAGCGGCCTACGAGCAGTACTTC
v_call: TRBV28; d_call: TRBD1; clone_size: many; j_call: TRBJ2-7; cdr3_aa: CASSSPGQNTYEQYF; cdr3_nt: TGTGCCAGCAGTTCCCCGGGACAGAACACCTACGAGCAGTACTTC
v_call: TRBV7-2; d_call: -; clone_size: few; j_call: TRBJ2-1; cdr3_aa: CASTVGLDEQFF; cdr3_nt: TGTGCCAGCACCGTGGGCCTTGATGAGCAGTTCTTC
v_call: TRBV30; d_call: TRBD2; clone_size: many; j_call: TRBJ2-7; cdr3_aa: CAWSVKLAGLYEQYF; cdr3_nt: TGTGCCTGGAGTGTGAAACTAGCGGGCCTTTACGAGCAGTACTTC
v_call: TRBV7-9; d_call: -; clone_size: many; j_call: TRBJ2-2; cdr3_aa: CASSSLETSLAGELFF; cdr3_nt: TGTGCCAGCAGCTCCCTAGAGACTAGTTTGGCCGGGGAGCTGTTTTTT
v_call: TRBV7-9; d_call: TRBD1; clone_size: many; j_call: TRBJ1-1; cdr3_aa: CASSLMGTANTEAFF; cdr3_nt: TGTGCCAGCAGCTTAATGGGGACAGCGAACACTGAAGCTTTCTTT
v_call: TRBV15; d_call: -; clone_size: -; j_call: TRBJ2-1; cdr3_aa: CATSRRTPNEQFF; cdr3_nt: TGTGCCACCAGCAGGAGAACACCCAATGAGCAGTTCTTC
v_call: TRBV29-1; d_call: TRBD2; clone_size: few; j_call: TRBJ2-1; cdr3_aa: CSVEGEGGRRGRHYNEQFF; cdr3_nt: TGCAGCGTTGAAGGGGAGGGCGGGCGTAGGGGTCGGCATTACAATGAGCAGTTCTTC
v_call: TRBV5-1; d_call: -; clone_size: many; j_call: TRBJ2-3; cdr3_aa: CASSLGLARDTQYF; cdr3_nt: TGCGCCAGCAGCTTGGGGCTAGCCAGAGATACGCAGTATTTT
v_call: TRBV7-8; d_call: -; clone_size: many; j_call: TRBJ1-1; cdr3_aa: CASSLESDVEAFF; cdr3_nt: TGTGCCAGCAGCTTAGAATCCGACGTGGAAGCTTTCTTT
v_call: TRBV20-1; d_call: TRBD2; clone_size: many; j_call: TRBJ2-5; cdr3_aa: CSAPRAGKETQYF; cdr3_nt: TGCAGTGCTCCACGAGCGGGGAAGGAGACCCAGTACTTC
v_call: TRBV11-2; d_call: TRBD2; clone_size: many; j_call: TRBJ2-1; cdr3_aa: CASSLGPSSGGHNEQFF; cdr3_nt: TGTGCCAGCAGCTTAGGCCCTTCTAGCGGCGGGCACAATGAGCAGTTCTTC
v_call: TRBV28; d_call: -; clone_size: many; j_call: TRBJ1-1; cdr3_aa: CASSSPATEAFF; cdr3_nt: TGTGCCAGCAGTTCCCCGGCCACTGAAGCTTTCTTT
v_call: TRBV24-1; d_call: TRBD2; clone_size: few; j_call: TRBJ2-5; cdr3_aa: CATSDPGLAGSQETQYF; cdr3_nt: TGTGCCACCAGTGACCCTGGACTAGCGGGGTCTCAAGAGACCCAGTACTTC
v_call: TRBV20-1; d_call: TRBD2; clone_size: many; j_call: TRBJ2-3; cdr3_aa: CSASGPSGDIRTDTQYF; cdr3_nt: TGCAGTGCTAGCGGGCCTAGCGGGGACATCCGCACAGATACGCAGTATTTT
v_call: TRBV29-1; d_call: -; clone_size: -; j_call: TRBJ1-2; cdr3_aa: CSVEATGPRLGYTF; cdr3_nt: TGCAGCGTTGAAGCTACGGGACCCCGATTGGGCTACACCTTC
v_call: TRBV10-3; d_call: -; clone_size: many; j_call: TRBJ2-2; cdr3_aa: CAAEGDLNTGELFF; cdr3_nt: TGTGCCGCCGAGGGGGATCTAAACACCGGGGAGCTGTTTTTT
v_call: TRBV5-1; d_call: TRBD2; clone_size: many; j_call: TRBJ2-2; cdr3_aa: CASNSQAGYTGELFF; cdr3_nt: TGCGCCAGCAACAGCCAAGCGGGATACACCGGGGAGCTGTTTTTT
v_call: TRBV20-1; d_call: -; clone_size: many; j_call: TRBJ1-1; cdr3_aa: CSALSQGRDTEAFF; cdr3_nt: TGCAGTGCACTCTCTCAGGGACGGGACACTGAAGCTTTCTTT
v_call: TRBV10-3; d_call: -; clone_size: few; j_call: TRBJ2-3; cdr3_aa: CAISPRDKVTDTQYF; cdr3_nt: TGTGCCATCAGTCCTCGGGACAAGGTCACAGATACGCAGTATTTT
v_call: TRBV3-1; d_call: -; clone_size: -; j_call: TRBJ2-7; cdr3_aa: CACCQDSGAWYEQYF; cdr3_nt: TGTGCCTGCTGCCAAGACTCCGGGGCTTGGTACGAGCAGTACTTC
v_call: TRBV5-1; d_call: -; clone_size: -; j_call: TRBJ2-3; cdr3_aa: CASRKDSYTDTQYF; cdr3_nt: TGCGCCAGCAGAAAGGACAGCTACACAGATACGCAGTATTTT
v_call: TRBV11-2; d_call: TRBD1; clone_size: many; j_call: TRBJ1-5; cdr3_aa: CASSAGDSLAQPQHF; cdr3_nt: TGTGCCAGCAGCGCTGGGGACAGTTTAGCTCAGCCCCAGCATTTT
v_call: TRBV18; d_call: -; clone_size: many; j_call: TRBJ1-2; cdr3_aa: CASSPPIQGGDGYTF; cdr3_nt: TGTGCCAGCTCACCACCGATACAGGGAGGCGATGGCTACACCTTC
v_call: TRBV6-1; d_call: -; clone_size: -; j_call: TRBJ1-4; cdr3_aa: CASSAVRTTTNEKLFF; cdr3_nt: TGTGCCAGCAGCGCTGTTCGGACTACAACTAATGAAAAACTGTTTTTT
v_call: TRBV7-7; d_call: -; clone_size: -; j_call: TRBJ1-1; cdr3_aa: CASSLQANTEAFF; cdr3_nt: TGTGCCAGCAGCTTACAGGCGAACACTGAAGCTTTCTTT
v_call: TRBV6-1; d_call: -; clone_size: many; j_call: TRBJ2-7; cdr3_aa: CASTVGGTNSYEQYF; cdr3_nt: TGTGCCAGCACCGTGGGCGGGACCAACTCCTACGAGCAGTACTTC